This T cell receptor beta chain was sequenced for a study of cytomegalovirus exposure and HLA in healthy donors. Study at large: Of all 380 or so donors who were genotyped, 70% to 85% belonged to the Caucasian-associated ancestry cluster.

In the PCR, 60 Vbeta and 13 Jbeta primers were used. TCRdb's copy holds only in-frame clones and misses some; the assay was immunoSEQ multiplex PCR. Here the sample spans roughly 120,000 clones, about 16% being singletons. This clone came up a few times. The antigen is unknown. This CDR3 contains 15 residues. After removal of 6 bases from V and 6 bases from J, the junction contained 8 bases not matched to a gene. Per the germline V gene, CDR1 is SNHLY and CDR2 is FYNNEI. The study's findings and limits: The study put 150 to 200 TCR beta chains on its list as cytomegalovirus-associated. As confirmed in vitro, a few CMV-associated chains were specific for CMV antigens. Association of about 17,000 TCR beta sequences with HLA alleles was found at 0.05 false discovery rate in a later analysis.

The sample was PBMCs. This chain connects TRBV2 to TRBJ2-1, with 10 nucleotides matching TRBD1. The clonotype originates from a woman aged 18-35 years in good health and CMV-seronegative. Here the CDR3 reads CASRDGTGVGNEQFF. CDR3 sequence (DNA): TGTGCCAGCAGGGACGGGACAGGGGTAGGCAATGAGCAGTTCTTC.